The present TCR beta chain was sequenced within a study of cytomegalovirus exposure and HLA in healthy donors. Study findings and constraints: In vitro, a few CMV-associated chains proved specific for CMV antigens.

This clone was detected only a few times. The antigen is unknown. The PCR used 60 Vbeta and 13 Jbeta primers. Produced via immunoSEQ multiplex PCR; TCRdb's table is partial and in-frame only. This table holds around 150,000 clones, 82% found once. The V and J ends lost 5 bases and 5 bases, in that order; junction bases with no gene match: 15. The CDR3 spans 17 residues. The V gene's germline CDR1 is SGHTA and CDR2 FQGNSA. The chain has TRBV7-2 and TRBJ2-3; TRBD2 aligns across 8 bases. Sequencing input: PBMCs. The TCR was taken from a girl aged 5-17 years in good health and CMV-seropositive. As DNA, the CDR3 is TGTGCCAGCAGCCAAGGGGCTGAGCGGGGGCCGGGAGATACGCAGTATTTT. This codes for CASSQGAERGPGDTQYF. The full variable domain, its missing parts supplied by reference TRBV7-2 and TRBJ2-3, is GAGVSQSPSNKVTEKGKDVELRCDPISGHTALYWYRQSLGQGLEFLIYFQGNSAPDKSGLPSDRFSAERTGGSVSTLTIQRTQQEDSAVYLCASSQGAERGPGDTQYFGPGTRLTVL.